The next 24 T cell receptor beta chains were all read from a single sample in a study of T cells and copy number aberrations in small-cell lung cancer. This table comes from immunoSEQ multiplex PCR, and its TCRdb copy is limited to in-frame clones, with some not included. The table shows a few thousand clones, with over 80% occurring only once. Material: normal tissue next to the tumor. These receptors were collected from a man between 35 and 55 years old with small cell lung cancer.

The rearrangement joins TRBV9 to TRBJ2-2; the D is unclear. Germline V gene data show CDR1 as SGDLS and CDR2 as YYNGEE. The CDR3 has 13 amino acids. V lost 0 bases, J lost 7 bases, and 7 bases lay in between. The CDR3 sequence is CASSVDHFGELFF. DNA for the CDR3: TGTGCCAGCAGCGTAGATCATTTCGGGGAGCTGTTTTTT.

V usage is TRBV6-5 and J usage is TRBJ1-4, with D unresolved. Trimming removed 0 bases from V and 10 bases from J, with 18 bases in between. The CDR3 has 16 amino acids. Germline-derived CDR1 and CDR2 are MNHEY and SVGAGI. The CDR3 region is CASSYSKLDSFGKLFF. CDR3 DNA sequence: TGTGCCAGCAGTTACTCGAAGTTGGATAGTTTCGGAAAACTGTTTTTT.

The V gene is TRBV5-5, the J gene TRBJ2-7, with D possibly TRBD1 on 6 matching bases. Trimming took off 7 bases at V and 6 bases at J, with 17 bases between the two ends. This CDR3 contains 13 residues. The germline CDR1 and CDR2 sequences are SGHKS and YYEKEE (reference sequence). For the CDR3, the DNA is TGTGCCAGCGGGGGCGGAGTGGGGGCCGAGCAGTACTTC. Protein product: CASGGGVGAEQYF.

The gene calls are TRBV7-6 and TRBJ1-6, with D possibly matching TRBD1 (5 bases). This CDR3 spans 15 amino acids. Trimming stripped 1 base from V and 10 bases from J, with 14 bases between. Per germline, CDR1 SGHVS and CDR2 FNYEAQ. CDR3 in DNA: TGTGCCAGCAGCTTAGGGGCCAGGGAGGAGTCACCCCTCCACTTT. It encodes CASSLGAREESPLHF.

CDR3 in amino acids: CASSYFRTNEKLFF. As DNA, the CDR3 is TGTGCCAGCAGTTACTTCCGTACTAATGAAAAACTGTTTTTT. This sequence joins TRBV6-6 and TRBJ1-4; D unclear. Trimming took off 1 base at V and 2 bases at J, with 5 bases between the two ends. CDR1 and CDR2 (germline): MNHNY, SVGAGI (reference sequence). The CDR3 consists of 14 residues.

The V gene is TRBV7-3, the J gene TRBJ2-7; 8 bases line up with TRBD1. This CDR3 contains 13 residues. With 5 bases clipped from V and 9 bases from J, the junction kept 9 bases outside the gene matches. The germline V gene encodes CDR1 SGHTA and CDR2 FQGTGA. As DNA, the CDR3 is TGTGCCAGCAGCCAAGGACAGGGTCGGGTGCAGTACTTC. The encoded protein is CASSQGQGRVQYF.

The J gene is TRBJ1-2, the V gene TRBV28, with D unresolved. Germline loops: CDR1 MDHEN, CDR2 SYDVKM. Trimming took off 3 bases at V and 5 bases at J, with 7 bases between the two ends. This CDR3 is built from 12 residues. CDR3 sequence (DNA): TGTGCCAGCAGTTTTCAAGTTTATGGCTACACCTTC. Its protein product is CASSFQVYGYTF.

The V and J genes are TRBV6-6 and TRBJ2-3; D call uncertain. The CDR3 is made up of 15 amino acids. Trimming cost V 6 bases and J 3 bases, with 16 bases left between them. The V gene's germline CDR1 is MNHNY and CDR2 SVGAGI (reference sequence). The CDR3 DNA is TGTGCCAGCAGCTCCCTCCTTAGCCGAACAGATACGCAGTATTTT. This gives the protein CASSSLLSRTDTQYF.

The CDR3 is CASTSQGLTEAFF. CDR3 in DNA: TGTGCCAGCACAAGTCAGGGGCTTACTGAAGCTTTCTTT. This sequence joins TRBV27 and TRBJ1-1, with TRBD1 as a possible D gene (6 bases). This CDR3 region has 13 residues. V was pared by 7 bases and J by 5 bases, with 14 bases between. Germline V CDR1 and CDR2: MNHEY, SMNVEV (reference sequence).

V usage is TRBV4-1 and J usage is TRBJ1-6; a weak D match, TRBD1 (6 bases). This CDR3 has 16 amino acids. In germline, CDR1 is MGHRA, CDR2 YSYEKL. V was trimmed by 0 bases and J by 10 bases, leaving 16 bases between them. CDR3 protein: CASSQDLGQGRSPLHF. The CDR3 DNA reads TGCGCCAGCAGCCAAGACTTGGGGCAGGGGAGATCACCCCTCCACTTT.

The CDR3 protein is CATSRVTWDEQFF. CDR3 nucleotides: TGTGCCACCAGCAGGGTGACTTGGGATGAGCAGTTCTTC. This chain uses TRBV15 with TRBJ2-1, with unresolved D. The germline V gene has CDR1 LNHNV and CDR2 YYDKDF (reference sequence). Deletions cut 3 bases from V and 8 bases from J, with 11 bases between. The CDR3 sequence is 13 residues long.

The V gene is TRBV5-4, the J gene TRBJ2-1; no clear D gene. V was pared by 0 bases and J by 4 bases, with 11 bases between. CDR1 and CDR2 from the germline V gene are SGHNT and YYREEE (reference sequence). The CDR3 sequence is 15 residues long. CDR3 amino acids: CASSLDTLRYNEQFF. CDR3 nucleotides: TGTGCCAGCAGCTTGGATACTCTCCGTTACAATGAGCAGTTCTTC.

The V gene is TRBV6-1, the J gene TRBJ2-5; weak D call: TRBD1 (6 bases). The CDR3 spans 12 residues. Between the trimmed V and J ends, which lost 10 bases and 0 bases, there was a span of 9 bases. Per the germline V gene, CDR1 is MNHNS and CDR2 is SASEGT. CDR3 DNA: TGTGCCATACAGGGTTACCAAGAGACCCAGTACTTC. Translating it yields CAIQGYQETQYF.

The rearrangement links TRBV11-3 to TRBJ2-7; no firm D call. Germline V gene data show CDR1 as SGHNT and CDR2 as YENEEA. V lost 3 bases and J lost 5, with 14 bases in between. The CDR3 has 14 amino acids. CDR3 residues: CASSLNHLSHEQYF. The CDR3 region has the DNA TGTGCCAGCAGCTTGAATCACCTATCCCACGAGCAGTACTTC.

The V gene is TRBV30, the J gene TRBJ2-1; D gene uncertain. This CDR3 contains 12 residues. The germline V gene encodes CDR1 GTSNPN and CDR2 SVGIG (reference sequence). The germline V and J ends were trimmed by 0 bases and 3 bases, with 3 bases remaining between them. The CDR3: CAWSVRYNEQFF. In DNA form, the CDR3 reads TGTGCCTGGAGTGTCCGCTACAATGAGCAGTTCTTC.

The V call is TRBV6-5, the J call TRBJ2-5; 8 bases fit TRBD1. The CDR3 consists of 13 residues. Germline trimming cut 7 bases from V and 5 bases from J; bases unmatched to any gene: 6. Germline V lookup: CDR1 MNHEY, CDR2 SVGAGI. The CDR3 bases are TGTGCCAGCAAAACAGGGGGTGGGGAGACCCAGTACTTC. It is translated as CASKTGGGETQYF.

The chain employs TRBV18 and TRBJ1-6, with 8 bases identical to TRBD1. Germline assignment: CDR1 KGHSH and CDR2 LQKENI. Unmatched junction bases numbered 15, after V lost 3 bases and J lost 14 bases. This CDR3 is 16 amino acids long. This CDR3 reads CASSPQRTGGLGALHF. The CDR3 DNA sequence: TGTGCCAGCTCACCTCAAAGAACAGGGGGACTTGGGGCCCTCCACTTT.

The chain joins TRBV5-4 to TRBJ2-2, with 7 positions matching TRBD2. Looked up from germline, CDR1 is SGHNT and CDR2 is YYREEE (reference sequence). The V and J ends lost 4 bases and 5 bases, in that order; junction bases with no gene match: 2. CDR3 length equals 13 residues. CDR3 nucleotide sequence: TGTGCCAGCAGCGGGGGGGGTACCGGGGAGCTGTTTTTT. It is translated as CASSGGGTGELFF.

About this clone itself: Germline is not matched at one junction end, which may reflect a read error. The genes are TRBV2 and TRBJ1-2; perhaps TRBD1 as D (6 bases). This CDR3 is 13 amino acids long. CDR1 and CDR2 (germline): SNHLY, FYNNEI. This chain's CDR3 is CDSSADRSYGYTF. The DNA for the CDR3 is TGTGACAGCAGCGCCGACAGGAGTTATGGCTACACCTTC.

The rearrangement uses TRBV28 and TRBJ1-6, with D possibly being TRBD1 (5 bases). Trimming stripped 6 bases from V and 9 bases from J, with 12 bases between. CDR1 is MDHEN and CDR2 is SYDVKM in the germline V gene. The CDR3 runs 13 residues. The CDR3: CASRTVGGSPLHF. The DNA of the CDR3 is TGTGCCAGCAGAACCGTTGGGGGTTCACCCCTCCACTTT.

The chain carries TRBV7-9 and TRBJ1-2; D not certain. The CDR3 is 12 amino acids. Germline loops: CDR1 SEHNR, CDR2 FQNEAQ (reference sequence). V was trimmed by 8 bases and J by 2 bases, leaving 9 bases between them. The CDR3 DNA reads TGTGCCAGCTCCGGGTCCAACTATGGCTACACCTTC. Residues: CASSGSNYGYTF.

The chain carries TRBV5-6 and TRBJ2-2; D unresolved. V lost 1 base and J lost 3, with 10 bases in between. The CDR3 is 15 residues long. Germline assignment: CDR1 SGHDT and CDR2 YYEEEE. The CDR3 loop is CASSLRRRDTGELFF. CDR3 nucleotides: TGTGCCAGCAGCTTGAGGCGTCGGGACACCGGGGAGCTGTTTTTT.

V is TRBV23-1 and J is TRBJ2-3; 9 bases align to TRBD1. TRBV23-1 is known as an ORF, though its function is uncertain. Trimming took 2 bases from V and 2 from J; bases not matched to a gene: 11. The CDR3 has 18 residues. For the CDR3, the DNA is TGCGCCAGCAGTCAAGTGCCACAGGGGGCGAGTAACACAGATACGCAGTATTTT. This codes for CASSQVPQGASNTDTQYF.

This chain links TRBV18 with TRBJ2-3, with a possible D match to TRBD2 (6 bases). The CDR3 has 15 residues. Germline values: CDR1 KGHSH, CDR2 LQKENI. V was trimmed by 5 bases and J by 0 bases, leaving 12 bases between them. The CDR3 sequence: CASSRLDLSTDTQYF. The CDR3 coding sequence is TGTGCCAGCTCAAGACTAGACCTTAGCACAGATACGCAGTATTTT.